The clone carrying this TCR beta chain was picked up a small number of times. Its matching antigen is unknown. The CDR3 sequence is 15 residues long. The V gene's germline CDR1 is LGHNA and CDR2 YSLEER. The V end lost 4 bases, the J end lost 8 bases, and 20 bases lay between the germline ends. These data come from a study of blood T cells in healthy people across ages. Study-wide points: The CMV status of each donor remained undetermined, and this could have confounded shifts in expanded clonotypes.

The authors ran a second PCR of about 6 to 12 cycles using a sample-barcoded 5' primer and a J-beta primer mix. TCRdb analysed the 5' RACE reads with MiXCR anew, one entry per CDR3 protein. The data contain over 450,000 distinct CDR3 sequences, nearly 25% of them seen just once; the ten biggest clones take up around 10%. The same sample was also studied in work on T cells of mothers and their children. This second study says: Over 8 million TCR beta CDR3 reads were obtained from each mother, and roughly 2.9 million from each child.

The TCR sequence derives from a boy aged 5 to 17 in good health. This chain connects TRBV4-3 to TRBJ1-2; D possibly corresponds to TRBD1 (6 bases). The sample consisted of blood. CDR3 protein: CASSLQRTVIGGYTF. CDR3 in DNA: TGCGCCAGCAGCCTACAAAGGACAGTAATCGGGGGCTACACCTTC.